Below are 14 T cell receptor beta chains sequenced from a single sample in a study of vaccination effects on CD4 cells after COVID-19. The data were produced by immunoSEQ multiplex PCR, yet TCRdb's version contains in-frame clones alone and is incomplete. Of approximately 25,000 clones listed, around 79% are singletons. Which antigens these TCRs recognize remains unknown. Antigen-specific CD4+ T cells were expanded (with viral peptide pools) by the ViraFEST assay ahead of sequencing. Between days 9 and 11 of culture, CD4+ T cells were separated out. Two-dose vaccination with either BNT162b2 or mRNA-1273 was given to the participants. The starting material was CD4+ T cells from PBMCs cultured with SARS-CoV-2 spike peptides, obtained after COVID-19 vaccination. The receptors come from a human donor who received a COVID-19 vaccine. Some clones in this sample may be carry-over from other donors' samples.

This chain connects TRBV9 to TRBJ2-3, with 8 nucleotides matching TRBD2. The CDR3 has 16 amino acids. Per germline, CDR1 SGDLS and CDR2 YYNGEE. Trimming took 4 bases from V and 2 from J; bases not matched to a gene: 9. The CDR3 region has the DNA TGTGCCAGCAGCCGACTCTCGGGGGGGATCACAGATACGCAGTATTTT. Protein: CASSRLSGGITDTQYF.

The gene calls are TRBV11-3 and TRBJ2-2; TRBD2 aligns across 7 bases. The trim removed 5 bases at V and 1 base at J, leaving 7 bases unmatched. CDR1 is SGHNT, CDR2 YENEEA, per germline. The CDR3 length is 16 residues. CDR3 in DNA: TGTGCCAGCAGCCCCCCGGGGAGGGGGAACACCGGGGAGCTGTTTTTT. The encoded protein is CASSPPGRGNTGELFF.

The CDR3: CASSLDLGADTQYF. In DNA, the CDR3 is TGTGCCAGCAGCCTTGACTTGGGGGCAGATACGCAGTATTTT. The V and J genes are TRBV5-4 and TRBJ2-3; D assignment may be TRBD1 or TRBD2 (5 bases each). Germline V gives CDR1 SGHNT, CDR2 YYREEE (reference sequence). V lost 4 bases and J 4 bases, leaving 13 bases between the germline ends. The CDR3 covers 14 residues.

V usage is TRBV5-1 and J usage is TRBJ2-5; D is undetermined. The CDR3 loop spans 14 amino acids. Trimming removed 0 bases from V and 5 bases from J, with 11 bases in between. Germline CDR1 and CDR2: SGHRS and YFSETQ. CDR3 region: CASSLVGGQETQYF. The CDR3 nucleotides read TGCGCCAGCAGCTTGGTGGGTGGCCAGGAGACCCAGTACTTC.

This clone was observed a few times. The chain couples TRBV19 to TRBJ1-2; a possible D gene is TRBD1 (5 bases). The CDR3 is 17 residues long. Germline CDR1 is LNHDA and CDR2 is SQIVND (reference sequence). Trimming shortened V by 9 bases and J by 4 bases, and 27 bases separated the two germline ends. The CDR3 region has the DNA TGTGCCAGCCAAAGGGGTCGCGTCCCACCGGTATCCTATGGCTACACCTTC. Its translation is CASQRGRVPPVSYGYTF.

The chain links TRBV30 to TRBJ2-3; 10 nucleotides line up with TRBD1. The J segment lost 3 bases and the V segment lost 2 bases, leaving 14 bases of the junction unmatched. CDR1 GTSNPN and CDR2 SVGIG come from the germline V gene (reference sequence). The CDR3 sequence is 18 residues long. The CDR3 DNA is TGTGCCTGGAGTCGACTCCAATCAGGACAGGGGGGGACAGATACGCAGTATTTT. Protein: CAWSRLQSGQGGTDTQYF.

J is TRBJ2-3 and V is TRBV5-1; either TRBD1 or TRBD2 may fit D (5 bases each). Germline assignment: CDR1 SGHRS and CDR2 YFSETQ. V gave up 2 bases and J gave up 4 bases, with 8 bases separating them. The CDR3 runs to 13 residues. CDR3 coding DNA: TGCGCCAGCAGCTTCCGGGACCCAGATACGCAGTATTTT. Amino acids: CASSFRDPDTQYF.

The V and J genes are TRBV7-8 and TRBJ1-1; D ambiguous. CDR3 length: 14 amino acids. The V end was cut by 0 bases, the J end by 0 bases, with 5 bases between. The germline V gene has CDR1 SGHVS and CDR2 FQNEAQ. CDR3 amino acids: CASSLAGMNTEAFF. For the CDR3, the DNA is TGTGCCAGCAGCTTAGCGGGTATGAACACTGAAGCTTTCTTT.

The chain is built from TRBV9 and TRBJ2-5; TRBD2 might be the D (5 bases). CDR3 length: 15 amino acids. Germline CDR1 SGDLS, CDR2 YYNGEE. The germline V and J ends were trimmed by 0 bases and 5 bases, with 14 bases remaining between them. The CDR3 protein is CASSVDVTTGETQYF. The CDR3 DNA reads TGTGCCAGCAGCGTAGATGTGACTACTGGGGAGACCCAGTACTTC.

CDR3 DNA sequence: TGCGCCAGCAGCCGGACTAGCGGGGGGGCCGATTCCTACAATGAGCAGTTCTTC. This gives the protein CASSRTSGGADSYNEQFF. J is TRBJ2-1 and V is TRBV4-1; 15 bases agree with TRBD2. The germline gives CDR1 MGHRA, CDR2 YSYEKL. The CDR3 length is 18 residues. After removal of 4 bases from V and 1 base from J, the junction contained 5 bases not matched to a gene.

This chain joins TRBV2 and TRBJ2-3, with D possibly matching TRBD2 (5 bases). The CDR3 has 14 residues. The V end lost 2 bases, the J end lost 6 bases, and 12 bases lay between the germline ends. The germline gives CDR1 SNHLY, CDR2 FYNNEI. The CDR3 is CASSETREMDTQYF. CDR3 in DNA: TGTGCCAGCAGTGAAACTAGGGAGATGGATACGCAGTATTTT.

The chain carries TRBV28 and TRBJ2-5; 9 positions match TRBD2. The germline gives CDR1 MDHEN, CDR2 SYDVKM. This CDR3 spans 15 amino acids. After removal of 8 bases from V and 5 bases from J, the junction contained 12 bases not matched to a gene. The CDR3 protein is CASGLLTSGWETQYF. The CDR3, as DNA: TGTGCCAGCGGACTCCTGACTAGCGGCTGGGAGACCCAGTACTTC.

This clone was observed once. A read error may be the cause here, since a much bigger clone is one base away. Other DNA sequences in the same sample also yield this CDR3. The rearrangement links TRBV5-1 to TRBJ1-2, with 8 bases matching TRBD1. CDR1 and CDR2 (germline): SGHRS, YFSETQ. The CDR3 is 14 residues long. The junction had 2 bases not matched to a gene; V was cut back by 0 bases and J by 4 bases. CDR3: CASSLAGTGYGYTF. CDR3 nucleotides: TGCGCCAGCAGCTTGGCCGGGACAGGCTATGGCTACACCTTC.

The rearrangement links TRBV30 to TRBJ1-5, with 9 positions matching TRBD1. Germline V CDR1 and CDR2: GTSNPN, SVGIG (reference sequence). The junction had 11 bases not matched to a gene; V was cut back by 2 bases and J by 0 bases. The CDR3 is made up of 18 amino acids. This CDR3 is CAWSPGTGRTYSNQPQHF. CDR3 bases: TGTGCCTGGAGTCCCGGGACAGGGAGAACCTATAGCAATCAGCCCCAGCATTTT.